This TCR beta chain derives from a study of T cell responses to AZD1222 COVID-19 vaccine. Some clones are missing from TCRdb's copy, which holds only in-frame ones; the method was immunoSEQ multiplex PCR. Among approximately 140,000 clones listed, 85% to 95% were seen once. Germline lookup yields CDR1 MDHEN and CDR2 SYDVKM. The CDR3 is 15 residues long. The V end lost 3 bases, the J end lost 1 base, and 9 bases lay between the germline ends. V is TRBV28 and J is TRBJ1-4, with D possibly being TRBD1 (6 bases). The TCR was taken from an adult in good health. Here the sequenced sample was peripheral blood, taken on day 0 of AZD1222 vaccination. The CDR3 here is CASSFLQGTNEKLFF. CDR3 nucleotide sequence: TGTGCCAGCAGTTTTCTACAGGGAACTAATGAAAAACTGTTTTTT.